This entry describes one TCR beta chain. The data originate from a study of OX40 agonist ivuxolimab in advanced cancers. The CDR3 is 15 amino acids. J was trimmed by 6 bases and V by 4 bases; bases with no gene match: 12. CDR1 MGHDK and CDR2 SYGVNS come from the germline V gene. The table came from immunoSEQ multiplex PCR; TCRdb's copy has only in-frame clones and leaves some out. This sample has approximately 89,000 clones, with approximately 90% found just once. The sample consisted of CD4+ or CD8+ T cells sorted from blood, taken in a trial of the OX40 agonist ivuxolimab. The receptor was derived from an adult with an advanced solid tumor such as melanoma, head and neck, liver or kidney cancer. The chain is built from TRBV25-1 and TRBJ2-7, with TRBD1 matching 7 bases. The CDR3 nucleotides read TGTGCCAGCAGTGGTCGACAGGGCCCCTTTACCGAGCAGTACTTC. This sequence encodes CASSGRQGPFTEQYF.